The following is a T cell receptor beta chain sequence with its context. Its recognized antigen is unknown. No base quality information exists; no much larger clone differs at one position. The sample comes from a study of cytomegalovirus exposure and HLA in healthy donors (dated by TCRdb to 2016 to 2017). Notes on the research overall: An earlier analysis of around 600 of the donors reported about 250 Gb of sequence data and 117 million unique TCR beta sequences from 150 million to 200 million T cells. Approximately 310 gigabases of sequencing data and 70 million to 100 million unique TCR sequences were included in an early release covering about 600 HLA-typed donors. Among the roughly 400 genotyped donors, around 79% belonged to the genetic ancestry cluster associated with self-reported Caucasian donors. The aim of the study was to test whether cataloging public T cell receptors could identify signatures of past pathogen exposure. Using immunosequencing, the study profiled T cell repertoires from 640 or so subjects and related those repertoires to cytomegalovirus serostatus. In addition to the first cohort of approximately 670 subjects, a separate validation cohort of 100 to 150 different subjects was used. High-throughput TCR immunosequencing, statistical association of individual TCRs with disease status, and machine learning were combined to predict cytomegalovirus infection status. A later analysis re-analyzed previously published TCR beta repertoires from about 600 donors and added high-resolution HLA genotyping to study TCR occurrence patterns. The later analysis used no new phenotypic data to find candidate immune exposures, relying instead on TCR beta sequences and their occurrence across donors. In an earlier analysis of 587 of the donors, high-throughput TCR beta sequencing was used to judge whether each TCR beta V gene segment behaved as functional or pseudogenic. Alongside the repertoire data, information on donor age, sex, ethnicity and CMV serostatus was compiled. A later genetic analysis used genome-wide SNP genotypes for about 65% of the 666 donors, treating that subset as a discovery cohort. Every repertoire in the discovery cohort had been generated on one and the same sequencing platform. HLA typing included class I and class II loci at four-digit resolution. The number of typed donors differed by locus: about 620-630 for A, B, C, DRB1 and DQB1; approximately 520 for DQA1; some 590 for DPA1; and roughly 490 for DPB1. Because of strong linkage in the cohort, roughly five DR-DQ haplotypes were treated as single units for association and clustering. Among 300 to 450 genotyped donors of the cohort, an average of around 240,000 unique TCR beta nucleotide sequences were sequenced per donor, roughly 18% of them non-productive.

Including cysteine and phenylalanine, the CDR3 has 15 amino acids. Just the 45-base CDR3 DNA is kept, in frame starting at base 1. The germline V gene provides CDR1 SGHRS and CDR2 YFSETQ. V is pared back by 0 bases and J by 8 bases, with 14 bases lying between the germline termini. Receptor amplification or capture employed the immunoSEQ multiplex PCR assay. The multiplex PCR relied on a mix of 60 forward primers for TCR Vbeta segments and 13 reverse primers for TCR Jbeta segments. The CDR3 region of rearranged TCR beta genes was amplified from genomic DNA with a multiplex PCR assay. The Illumina HiSeq System was used to sequence the amplified TCR beta libraries as 87-base-pair reads. Per the original workflow: A later analysis tallied around 82 million unique TCR beta chains across the 700 or so repertoires, and about 12 million of those chains were shared by two or more donors. Raw reads were error-corrected and collapsed into unique sequences with a nearest-neighbor algorithm that merged closely related sequences to remove PCR and sequencing errors. V, D and J gene segments were assigned by aligning CDR3 sequences to IMGT reference sequences. Each retained sequence needed at least a six-nucleotide match to both a V gene segment and a J gene segment. A rearrangement was called productive if the CDR3 had no stop codons and remained in frame with V and J, and every other rearrangement was called non-productive. Following IMGT convention, CDR3 was defined as the stretch from the second conserved V-encoded cysteine up to the conserved J-encoded phenylalanine. The earlier analysis of some 600 of the donors excluded sequences that lacked an unambiguous match to a single V gene segment. An earlier analysis of 587 of the donors called V segments functional above 56.7% productive rearrangements and segregating when the between-donor standard deviation exceeded 5%. A statistical classification framework was built to diagnose cytomegalovirus status from the catalog of TCR beta chain sequences. In a later analysis, TCR nucleotide sequences were compared against IMGT/GENE-DB human TR gene sequences so that V and J genes could be assigned. Using the TCRdist pipeline, a later analysis assigned CDR3 sequences along with most-parsimonious VDJ recombination scenarios. In a later analysis, every TCR beta chain was defined by the combination of its CDR3 amino acid sequence and its V-gene family, and reads without a unique V-gene family were dropped. As a way to deal with suspected cross-contamination and a sequencing artifact, a later analysis dropped under 600 nucleotide sequences that were highly shared and had low generation probability. For each public chain, a later analysis derived a clonal expansion index from normalized ranks of inferred template counts within each repertoire. A later analysis computed generation probabilities with a VDJ recombination model fitted to out-of-frame rearrangements, and checked the results against IGoR. Hypergeometric tests were used in a later analysis to score TCR-TCR, TCR-HLA and TCR-CMV co-occurrence, with a repertoire-size bias correction applied to the TCR pairs. In a later analysis, false discovery rates were estimated by permuting HLA or CMV assignments 20 times. In a later analysis, co-occurring TCRs were grouped using DBSCAN, and TCRdist sequence similarity was added for clustering within HLA-allele-positive subsets. Repertoires with fewer than 30,000 or more than 120,000 public chains were left out of co-occurrence clustering, as were about five repertoires with anomalous nucleotide sharing. TCRdb took over this immuneACCESS table, retaining in-frame rearrangements with V and J assigned. Such tables are incomplete; in checked studies, under half of the missing clones stem from an unresolved V gene, and the remainder is unexplained. Clone size and V and J calls were adopted from that table, with D and trimming inferred from the DNA. Recorded for this sample are 95,000 or so clones; 80% to 85% of them occurred a single time. About 3.9% of the sample is taken by the ten largest.

On the study overall, not on this receptor specifically: Across donors, most TCR sequences were observed very rarely, whereas some public TCRs were present in many individuals. According to a later analysis, most CMV-associated TCR beta chains appeared to be HLA-restricted, and the HLA associations seemed to be driven largely by CMV exposure. In a later analysis, some 17,000 TCR beta sequences were associated with specific HLA alleles at a false discovery rate of 0.05. The only immune exposure information available for the cohort was CMV serostatus. Strong co-occurrence of HLA alleles, especially DR and DQ, made assigning TCR associations to individual alleles difficult. An association between a missense DCLRE1C variant and V-gene and J-gene trimming of TCR beta chains was found in a later genetic analysis and replicated in an independent cohort. It was suggested by the authors that the approach could potentially be generalized to other disease states and immunological phenotypes. Linkage disequilibrium might explain the correlated functional status among segregating V segments, but an unknown experimental factor could not be ruled out. Three of the identified cytomegalovirus-associated TCR beta chains were confirmed in vitro to be specific for cytomegalovirus antigens. In this cohort, only TCR beta chains were sequenced, and detectable features were limited by the absence of alpha or paired-chain data. A later analysis found that HLA-associated TCR beta chains were more clonally expanded and had lower generation probabilities than equally common non-associated chains. A later analysis reported that several top co-occurrence clusters appeared linked to parvovirus B19, influenza, CMV and Epstein-Barr virus. Some IMGT-functional V segments, including TRBV6-2 and TRBV6-3, could not be distinguished by the 87-base-pair reads and were therefore excluded. The classifier was reported to diagnose cytomegalovirus status with high specificity and sensitivity in both the original cohort and the validation cohort. A cluster of highly shared sequence variants was judged likely to be a technical artifact of the sequencing pipeline. An earlier analysis of approximately 600 of the donors showed that most TCR beta V segments appeared in productive rearrangements either about 87% or about 30% of the time, which broadly matched IMGT annotations. A further reported finding was that TCR beta sequences accurately predicted the HLA-A and HLA-B alleles for most subjects in the first cohort. In a later analysis, TCR association rates were found to vary across HLA loci, with the most associated TCRs seen for DRB1 alleles and the fewest for HLA-C alleles. Because counts were too low, roughly 16 rarely observed V segments, including chromosome 9 orphons, were left out of the earlier analysis of about 620 of the donors. HLA typing was unavailable for some donors at each locus, so association tests used only the typed subset. A later genetic analysis reported fewer N-insertions in productive TCRs among donors in an Asian-associated ancestry cluster than the roughly 700-donor mean. The presence/absence analyses assumed that sequencing depth was roughly uniform across donors, and that assumption may not be true. A total of 164 TCR beta chains were listed by the study as associated with cytomegalovirus.

The cohort was made up of roughly 670 healthy bone marrow donors. At the time of sampling, every cohort member was nominally healthy, though immune exposures that went unrecorded were likely present. The donor was CMV seropositive and belonged to the group of 250 to 350 seropositive cohort members. A peripheral blood sample was collected from each donor, and TCR beta sequencing was performed on peripheral blood mononuclear cells. The Qiagen DNeasy Blood Extraction Kit was used to extract genomic DNA from the blood cell samples. The TCR originated in a woman aged 70-85 years in good health and CMV-seropositive. The rearranged chain carries TRBV5-1 and TRBJ1-4, and possibly TRBD1, on 6 matching bases. Sequencing was carried out using PBMCs. DNA sequence: TGCGCCAGCAGCTTGGGGAACGCAGGGGAAGAAAAACTGTTTTTT. This sequence encodes CASSLGNAGEEKLFF.